Listed here are 30 T cell receptor beta chains from one sample, sequenced in a study of cytomegalovirus exposure and HLA in healthy donors. Generated by immunoSEQ multiplex PCR, the TCRdb table keeps only in-frame clones and is missing some. The sample consists of 190,000 or so clones, roughly four fifths of them appearing once. Material for sequencing was PBMCs. All receptors come from a woman aged 18-29 years in good health and CMV-seropositive.

The chain has TRBV27 and TRBJ2-3, with a weak D call TRBD2 (5 bases). The V end was cut by 5 bases, the J end by 6 bases, with 12 bases between. The CDR3 is 13 amino acids. Per germline, CDR1 MNHEY and CDR2 SMNVEV (reference sequence). The CDR3 nucleotides are TGTGCCAGCAGTAGAACTTCGGGGGATACGCAGTATTTT. Residues: CASSRTSGDTQYF.

The chain employs TRBV5-1 and TRBJ2-2, with 7 bases lining up with TRBD1. Per the germline V gene, CDR1 is SGHRS and CDR2 is YFSETQ. The CDR3 is 16 residues long. With V trimmed by 0 bases and J by 4 bases, 6 bases remained unmatched. Written as DNA, the CDR3 is TGCGCCAGCAGCTTGGAACCGACAGGGCTCACCGGGGAGCTGTTTTTT. This codes for CASSLEPTGLTGELFF.

The chain combines TRBV5-4 with TRBJ1-5; 8 nucleotides match TRBD1. There are 14 residues in the CDR3. The J segment lost 4 bases and the V segment lost 2 bases, leaving 2 bases of the junction unmatched. Germline lookup yields CDR1 SGHNT and CDR2 YYREEE (reference sequence). CDR3 bases: TGTGCCAGCAGCTTTCAGGGGGCAAATCAGCCCCAGCATTTT. Protein product: CASSFQGANQPQHF.

This clone came up once. This chain links TRBV7-9 with TRBJ1-1; D perhaps matches TRBD1 (5 bases). CDR3 length equals 13 residues. V lost 5 bases to trimming and J lost 3 bases, with 10 bases between them. Looked up from germline, CDR1 is SEHNR and CDR2 is FQNEAQ (reference sequence). The DNA of the CDR3 is TGTGCCAGCAGCCAAGGCAGGGACACTGAAGCTTTCTTT. Translating gives CASSQGRDTEAFF.

The chain couples TRBV6-5 to TRBJ1-2; 8 bases map to TRBD1. This CDR3 has 14 amino acids. From germline, CDR1 is MNHEY and CDR2 SVGAGI. The J segment lost 4 bases and the V segment lost 5 bases, leaving 6 bases of the junction unmatched. The CDR3 loop reads CASSRAGTGYGYTF. For the CDR3, the DNA is TGTGCCAGCAGTCGCGCCGGGACAGGCTATGGCTACACCTTC.

The V and J genes are TRBV4-2 and TRBJ2-2, with TRBD2 identical over 8 bases. Looked up from germline, CDR1 is LGHNA and CDR2 is YNFKEQ. This CDR3 has 16 residues. Trimming took 1 base from V and 5 from J; bases not matched to a gene: 6. This CDR3 is CASSQGAGGRTGELFF. The CDR3 DNA reads TGTGCCAGCAGCCAAGGTGCGGGGGGCCGAACCGGGGAGCTGTTTTTT.

V gene TRBV2 combines with J gene TRBJ2-3, with D perhaps matching TRBD2 (6 bases). The CDR3 is 16 amino acids. V was clipped by 0 bases and J by 1 base, with 11 bases between them. Germline assignment: CDR1 SNHLY and CDR2 FYNNEI. The CDR3 nucleotides read TGTGCCAGCAGTGAAGCGCTTCGCGGGGGCACAGATACGCAGTATTTT. Translating gives CASSEALRGGTDTQYF.

V and J are TRBV9 and TRBJ2-7; 7 nucleotides line up with TRBD1. The V segment lost 4 bases and the J segment 2 bases; nucleotides outside the gene matches: 6. In germline, CDR1 is SGDLS, CDR2 YYNGEE. This CDR3 comprises 14 residues. Here the CDR3 DNA reads TGTGCCAGCAGCCTAGGGACAGCAACCTACGAGCAGTACTTC. Its protein product is CASSLGTATYEQYF.

The chain couples TRBV5-1 to TRBJ1-2, with D unclear. The CDR3 has 12 amino acids. Trimming removed 2 bases from V and 6 bases from J, with 8 bases in between. From germline, CDR1 is SGHRS and CDR2 YFSETQ. The CDR3 loop reads CASSFIGDGYTF. The CDR3, as DNA: TGCGCCAGCAGCTTTATCGGAGATGGCTACACCTTC.

The chain uses TRBV7-2 and TRBJ1-2; D call uncertain. The CDR3 extends over 13 amino acids. Germline CDR1 SGHTA, CDR2 FQGNSA. V lost 4 bases, J lost 4 bases, and 10 bases lay in between. The CDR3 DNA reads TGTGCCAGCAGCTCCCCTTTCGGCTATGGCTACACCTTC. Translation: CASSSPFGYGYTF.

This chain connects TRBV18 to TRBJ1-5; D perhaps matches TRBD1 (5 bases). Germline CDR1 reads KGHSH; CDR2 reads LQKENI. The CDR3 has 15 residues. The V and J ends lost 4 bases and 5 bases respectively, with 15 bases between them. Here the CDR3 reads CASSLDRGFYQPQHF. CDR3 nucleotides: TGTGCCAGCTCACTAGATAGGGGTTTCTATCAGCCCCAGCATTTT.

In its sample, this clone was seen once. V gene TRBV5-1 combines with J gene TRBJ2-5; tentatively, D is TRBD2 (5 bases). V was pared by 6 bases and J by 1 base, with 10 bases between. CDR3 length: 13 residues. CDR1 and CDR2 (germline): SGHRS, YFSETQ. CDR3 in amino acids: CASKEAFQETQYF. The CDR3, as DNA: TGCGCCAGCAAGGAGGCGTTCCAAGAGACCCAGTACTTC.

This clone occurred once. The CDR3 nucleotides read TGTGCCAGCAACGAGCGGGGGATCACAGATACGCAGTATTTT. It specifies CASNERGITDTQYF. The chain recombines TRBV5-6 with TRBJ2-3; TRBD2 aligns across 8 bases. V lost 6 bases, J lost 2 bases, and 5 bases stayed unmatched. Germline lookup yields CDR1 SGHDT and CDR2 YYEEEE. This CDR3 region has 14 residues.

The J gene is TRBJ1-1, the V gene TRBV6-4; possible D gene TRBD1, 5 bases. The CDR3 contains 15 residues. Germline values: CDR1 MRHNA, CDR2 SNTAGT. V was clipped by 8 bases and J by 0 bases, with 16 bases between them. CDR3 in amino acids: CASRAPGDLNTEAFF. The CDR3 bases are TGTGCCAGCCGGGCTCCGGGGGATCTGAACACTGAAGCTTTCTTT.

V usage is TRBV5-5 and J usage is TRBJ2-5; the D gene is possibly TRBD2 (7 bases). The CDR3 extends over 14 amino acids. Germline V gene data show CDR1 as SGHKS and CDR2 as YYEKEE (reference sequence). The ends were cut back, 1 base at V and 5 bases at J, with 12 bases in the middle. The CDR3 DNA is TGTGCCAGCAGCTTGTATGGGGGGGCCGAGACCCAGTACTTC. Residues: CASSLYGGAETQYF.

This chain uses TRBV12-5 with TRBJ2-1, with TRBD2 identical over 7 bases. The CDR3 contains 14 residues. CDR1 is LGHNT, CDR2 FRNRAP, per germline. J gave up 8 bases and V 2 bases, and 6 bases lay outside the gene matches. Here the CDR3 DNA reads TGTGCTAGTGGTTTGCCAGCGGGGAATTATGAGCAGTTCTTC. This translates into CASGLPAGNYEQFF.

The chain employs TRBV29-1 and TRBJ2-3; 11 nucleotides agree with TRBD2. The V and J ends lost 7 bases and 1 base, in that order; junction bases with no gene match: 10. CDR1 and CDR2 from the germline V gene are SQVTM and ANQGSEA. CDR3 size: 16 residues. The CDR3 coding sequence is TGCAGCGCTGACCGCGGACTAGCGGGTCGCACAGATACGCAGTATTTT. Translated, it gives CSADRGLAGRTDTQYF.

The chain combines TRBV6-5 with TRBJ1-6, with D possibly TRBD1 on 6 matching bases. CDR1 is MNHEY and CDR2 is SVGAGI in the germline V gene. This CDR3 is 13 amino acids long. Deletions cut 2 bases from V and 12 bases from J, with 11 bases between. The CDR3 spells CASSYGTGLPLHF. The CDR3 nucleotides read TGTGCCAGCAGTTACGGAACAGGGTTACCCCTCCACTTT.

The chain is built from TRBV7-9 and TRBJ2-3; 7 bases line up with TRBD2. CDR1 is SEHNR, CDR2 FQNEAQ, per germline (reference sequence). The CDR3 has 16 amino acids. The V segment lost 5 bases and the J segment 4 bases; nucleotides outside the gene matches: 12. The CDR3 here is CASSKPTSYSADTQYF. The CDR3, as DNA: TGTGCCAGCAGCAAGCCGACTAGCTACTCGGCAGATACGCAGTATTTT.

This clone was recorded a few times. The chain joins TRBV5-1 to TRBJ2-5; perhaps TRBD2 as D (5 bases). V lost 6 bases and J lost 7, with 10 bases in between. This CDR3 is built from 11 residues. Germline V lookup: CDR1 SGHRS, CDR2 YFSETQ. CDR3 loop: CASTSGRTQYF. CDR3 in DNA: TGCGCCAGCACCAGCGGACGGACCCAGTACTTC.

J is TRBJ1-4 and V is TRBV19; 8 nucleotides agree with TRBD1. Germline values: CDR1 LNHDA, CDR2 SQIVND (reference sequence). This CDR3 is built from 16 residues. Germline trimming cut 3 bases from V and 5 bases from J; bases unmatched to any gene: 8. CDR3: CASSMTGVAGNEKLFF. The DNA of the CDR3 is TGTGCCAGTAGTATGACAGGGGTGGCCGGAAATGAAAAACTGTTTTTT.

The chain is built from TRBV19 and TRBJ2-1, with 8 bases aligning to TRBD1. The ends lost 3 bases at V and 9 bases at J; junction bases unmatched: 10. The CDR3 consists of 15 residues. Germline V CDR1 and CDR2: LNHDA, SQIVND (reference sequence). The CDR3 loop is CASSMQGDRGTEQFF. CDR3 nucleotide sequence: TGTGCCAGTAGTATGCAGGGAGACAGGGGCACTGAGCAGTTCTTC.

V usage is TRBV5-1 and J usage is TRBJ2-3, with TRBD2 identical over 12 bases. The germline CDR1 and CDR2 sequences are SGHRS and YFSETQ. There are 16 residues in the CDR3. The junction had 4 bases not matched to a gene; V was cut back by 1 base and J by 4 bases. CDR3 in DNA: TGCGCCAGCAGCTTGCCTAGCGGGGGGGCCGCAGATACGCAGTATTTT. Its protein is CASSLPSGGAADTQYF.

This clone was counted once. The CDR3 loop is CATSMVQAGATTNYGYTF. CDR3 bases: TGTGCCACCAGCATGGTTCAAGCAGGCGCAACGACAAACTATGGCTACACCTTC. This sequence joins TRBV15 and TRBJ1-2; D gene ambiguous. The germline gives CDR1 LNHNV, CDR2 YYDKDF (reference sequence). The CDR3 totals 18 residues. V shed 4 bases and J shed 2 bases, with 23 bases lying between them.

The genes are TRBV11-3 and TRBJ2-1, with 12 nucleotides matching TRBD2. The CDR3 consists of 16 residues. Germline values: CDR1 SGHNT, CDR2 YENEEA. V lost 6 bases, J lost 10 bases, and 13 bases stayed unmatched. The CDR3 nucleotides read TGTGCCAGCAGTCCCGGACTAGCGGGACCCATAGGGGAGCAGTTCTTC. Its translation: CASSPGLAGPIGEQFF.

The CDR3 spells CASSSTPRETQYF. CDR3 nucleotides: TGTGCCAGCAGCTCCACCCCCCGGGAGACCCAGTACTTC. This chain joins TRBV7-3 and TRBJ2-5; no definite D call. The V gene's germline CDR1 is SGHTA and CDR2 FQGTGA. The germline V and J ends were trimmed by 4 bases and 5 bases, with 11 bases remaining between them. The CDR3 runs to 13 residues.

The chain is built from TRBV5-1 and TRBJ2-1; a weak D match, TRBD1 (6 bases). This CDR3 region has 15 residues. Germline V gene lookup returns CDR1 SGHRS and CDR2 YFSETQ. Trimming cost V 2 bases and J 10 bases, with 19 bases left between them. The CDR3 is CASSFARGTKTEQFF. DNA of the CDR3: TGCGCCAGCAGCTTCGCCAGGGGAACCAAAACGGAGCAGTTCTTC.

This clone appeared a few times. The CDR3 DNA sequence: TGTGCCAGTAGTATACGACAGGGTGATCAGCCCCAGCATTTT. Amino acid sequence: CASSIRQGDQPQHF. The chain links TRBV19 to TRBJ1-5; 7 bases are shared with TRBD1. Germline CDR1 reads LNHDA; CDR2 reads SQIVND (reference sequence). V lost 2 bases, J lost 5 bases, and 3 bases stayed unmatched. This CDR3 contains 14 residues.

J is TRBJ2-5 and V is TRBV7-2; possibly TRBD1 for D (6 bases). In germline, CDR1 is SGHTA, CDR2 FQGNSA. This CDR3 spans 15 amino acids. Trimming took off 2 bases at V and 2 bases at J, with 12 bases between the two ends. CDR3 nucleotide sequence: TGTGCCAGCAGCTTAACCGGGACACCTCAAGAGACCCAGTACTTC. It encodes CASSLTGTPQETQYF.

The chain uses TRBV5-1 and TRBJ2-3, with 8 nucleotides matching TRBD2. Germline assignment: CDR1 SGHRS and CDR2 YFSETQ. This CDR3 contains 16 residues. J lost 2 bases, V lost 2 bases, and 7 bases had no gene match. The CDR3 DNA sequence: TGCGCCAGCAGCTTTTCTGGCGGGGGGATCACAGATACGCAGTATTTT. Protein: CASSFSGGGITDTQYF.